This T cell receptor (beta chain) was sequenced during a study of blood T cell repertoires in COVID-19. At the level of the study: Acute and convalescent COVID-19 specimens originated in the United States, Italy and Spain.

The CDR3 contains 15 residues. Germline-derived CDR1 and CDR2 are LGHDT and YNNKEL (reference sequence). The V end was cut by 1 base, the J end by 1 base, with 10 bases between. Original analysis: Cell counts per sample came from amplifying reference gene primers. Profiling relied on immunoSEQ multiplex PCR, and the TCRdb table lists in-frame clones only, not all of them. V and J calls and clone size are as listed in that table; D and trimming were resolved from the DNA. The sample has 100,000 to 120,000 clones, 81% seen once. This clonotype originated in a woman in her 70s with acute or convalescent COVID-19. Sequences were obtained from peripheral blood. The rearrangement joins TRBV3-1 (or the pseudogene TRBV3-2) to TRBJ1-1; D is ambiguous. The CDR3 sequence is CASSQGLLENTEAFF. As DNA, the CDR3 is TGTGCCAGCAGCCAAGGACTACTTGAGAACACTGAAGCTTTCTTT.